This record concerns one TCR beta chain sequence. The antigen is not known. The sample comes from a study of OX40 agonist ivuxolimab in advanced cancers. Looking at the study overall: Dosing consisted of intravenous ivuxolimab at 0.01 to 10 mg/kg every 2 weeks. Patients assigned to dose escalation were diagnosed with hepatocellular carcinoma, melanoma, renal cell or head and neck cancer.

The V gene lost 3 bases and the J gene lost 3 bases, with 19 bases spanning the gap. The CDR3 spans 17 residues. Per germline, CDR1 SGHNT and CDR2 YYREEE (reference sequence). General study findings and limits: Some of the nonresponding patients also showed low levels of normalized T-cell clonal expansion.

If patients had autoimmune disease history or systemic immunosuppression, they were excluded. Sequencing was performed with immunoSEQ multiplex PCR; in TCRdb, only in-frame clones are kept and a portion is missing. The sample includes tens of thousands of clones, 90% to 95% of them seen just once. The source was CD4+ or CD8+ T cells sorted from blood, collected in a trial of the OX40 agonist ivuxolimab. The TCR comes from an adult with an advanced solid tumor such as melanoma, head and neck, liver or kidney cancer. V and J are TRBV5-4 and TRBJ2-1; no clear D. The CDR3 sequence: CASSSRIGITGYNEQFF. CDR3 in DNA: TGTGCCAGCAGCTCCCGAATCGGTATCACGGGCTACAATGAGCAGTTCTTC.